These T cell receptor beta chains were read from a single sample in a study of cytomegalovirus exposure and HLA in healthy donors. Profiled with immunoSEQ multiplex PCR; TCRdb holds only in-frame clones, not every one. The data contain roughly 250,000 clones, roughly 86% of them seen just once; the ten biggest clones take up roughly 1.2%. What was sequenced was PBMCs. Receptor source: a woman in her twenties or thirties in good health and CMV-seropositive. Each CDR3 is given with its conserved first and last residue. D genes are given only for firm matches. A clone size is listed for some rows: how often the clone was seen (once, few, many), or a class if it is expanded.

CDR3: CASGSGEGRNTIYF; DNA: TGTGCTAGTGGGTCGGGGGAAGGAAGAAACACCATATATTTT; size: NA; J: TRBJ1-3; V: TRBV12-5; D: NA
CDR3: CASSEYFASGKTYEQYF; DNA: TGTGCCAGCAGTGAATATTTCGCTAGCGGGAAGACGTACGAGCAGTACTTC; size: NA; J: TRBJ2-7; V: TRBV25-1; D: TRBD2
CDR3: CASSAGLAGGYKTSTDTQYF; DNA: TGCGCCAGCAGCGCGGGACTAGCGGGAGGATACAAGACTAGCACAGATACGCAGTATTTT; size: NA; J: TRBJ2-3; V: TRBV5-1; D: TRBD2
CDR3: CAWSGRTVSEQYF; DNA: TGTGCCTGGAGTGGAAGGACAGTATCCGAGCAGTACTTC; size: NA; J: TRBJ2-7; V: TRBV30; D: NA
CDR3: CAWSPGQGNQPQHF; DNA: TGTGCCTGGAGTCCCGGACAGGGCAATCAGCCCCAGCATTTT; size: NA; J: TRBJ1-5; V: TRBV30; D: TRBD1
CDR3: CASSASGTGNYGYTF; DNA: TGCGCCAGCAGTGCCTCCGGGACAGGGAACTATGGCTACACCTTC; size: NA; J: TRBJ1-2; V: TRBV10-1; D: TRBD1
CDR3: CASSLWGSGSPGETQYF; DNA: TGCGCCAGCAGCTTGTGGGGTAGCGGGAGCCCAGGAGAGACCCAGTACTTC; size: NA; J: TRBJ2-5; V: TRBV5-1; D: TRBD2
CDR3: CASSFAPQGRGYEQYF; DNA: TGTGCCAGCAGCTTCGCCCCCCAAGGGCGGGGCTACGAGCAGTACTTC; size: NA; J: TRBJ2-7; V: TRBV11-3; D: NA
CDR3: CASTGLHPTYNEQFF; DNA: TGTGCCAGCACTGGGCTGCACCCTACCTACAATGAGCAGTTCTTC; size: NA; J: TRBJ2-1; V: TRBV6-1; D: NA
CDR3: CATSSRGPNEQFF; DNA: TGTGCCACCAGCAGTAGGGGGCCGAATGAGCAGTTCTTC; size: NA; J: TRBJ2-1; V: TRBV15; D: TRBD1
CDR3: CASSEFPDRVNEKLFF; DNA: TGTGCCAGCAGTGAATTCCCTGACAGGGTTAATGAAAAACTGTTTTTT; size: NA; J: TRBJ1-4; V: TRBV25-1; D: TRBD1
CDR3: CASSLSTDYGYTF; DNA: TGCGCCAGCAGCTTGAGTACGGACTATGGCTACACCTTC; size: NA; J: TRBJ1-2; V: TRBV5-1; D: NA
CDR3: CAIREREGAQETQYF; DNA: TGTGCCATCAGGGAGCGGGAGGGGGCTCAAGAGACCCAGTACTTC; size: NA; J: TRBJ2-5; V: TRBV10-3; D: TRBD2
CDR3: CASQIAGTETSYEQYF; DNA: TGTGCCAGCCAGATTGCCGGGACAGAGACCTCCTACGAGCAGTACTTC; size: NA; J: TRBJ2-7; V: TRBV2; D: TRBD1
CDR3: CASSQPGLAGYEQFF; DNA: TGTGCCAGCAGCCAACCGGGACTAGCGGGGTATGAGCAGTTCTTC; size: NA; J: TRBJ2-1; V: TRBV5-4; D: TRBD2
CDR3: CASSPQGTASTDTQYF; DNA: TGTGCCAGCTCACCGCAAGGGACAGCTAGCACAGATACGCAGTATTTT; size: NA; J: TRBJ2-3; V: TRBV18; D: TRBD1
CDR3: CASSPTSGASETQYF; DNA: TGTGCCAGCAGTCCCACCTCAGGGGCAAGTGAGACCCAGTACTTC; size: NA; J: TRBJ2-5; V: TRBV6-5; D: NA
CDR3: CASSSSGGRYEQYF; DNA: TGTGCCAGCAGCTCCTCCGGGGGACGATACGAGCAGTACTTC; size: NA; J: TRBJ2-7; V: TRBV13; D: NA
CDR3: CAISGAGELFF; DNA: TGTGCCATCAGTGGCGCCGGGGAGCTGTTTTTT; size: NA; J: TRBJ2-2; V: TRBV10-3; D: NA
CDR3: CASSNPSERGKNEQFF; DNA: TGTGCCAGCTCTAACCCCTCCGAGAGAGGGAAGAATGAGCAGTTCTTC; size: many; J: TRBJ2-1; V: TRBV6-6; D: NA
CDR3: CASSSHRGETQYF; DNA: TGCGCCAGCAGCTCCCACAGGGGTGAGACCCAGTACTTC; size: few; J: TRBJ2-5; V: TRBV5-1; D: TRBD1
CDR3: CASSAGTGGAIDTQYF; DNA: TGTGCCAGCTCAGCCGGGACAGGGGGCGCGATAGATACGCAGTATTTT; size: NA; J: TRBJ2-3; V: TRBV18; D: TRBD1
CDR3: CASSQDPSTGELFF; DNA: TGCGCCAGCAGCCAAGATCCGAGCACCGGGGAGCTGTTTTTT; size: NA; J: TRBJ2-2; V: TRBV4-1; D: NA
CDR3: CASSLRGLKAFF; DNA: TGTGCCAGCAGTTTAAGAGGGCTCAAAGCTTTCTTT; size: NA; J: TRBJ1-1; V: TRBV28; D: NA
CDR3: CASSFDAPGETQYF; DNA: TGTGCCAGCAGTTTTGACGCCCCGGGGGAGACCCAGTACTTC; size: NA; J: TRBJ2-5; V: TRBV28; D: NA
CDR3: CASSLSGGNQPQHF; DNA: TGTGCCAGCAGTTTGTCCGGGGGCAATCAGCCCCAGCATTTT; size: NA; J: TRBJ1-5; V: TRBV27; D: NA
CDR3: CASGEVVNTGELFF; DNA: TGCGCCAGCGGGGAGGTGGTGAACACCGGGGAGCTGTTTTTT; size: NA; J: TRBJ2-2; V: TRBV5-1; D: NA
CDR3: CASSPDRIYEQYF; DNA: TGTGCCAGCAGCCCCGACAGAATATACGAGCAGTACTTC; size: NA; J: TRBJ2-7; V: TRBV28; D: NA
CDR3: CASSLSGAGTFYEQYF; DNA: TGTGCCAGCAGTCTCTCCGGGGCGGGAACATTTTACGAGCAGTACTTC; size: NA; J: TRBJ2-7; V: TRBV9; D: NA
CDR3: CASSLGQGGTEAFF; DNA: TGCGCCAGCAGCTTAGGACAGGGGGGAACTGAAGCTTTCTTT; size: few; J: TRBJ1-1; V: TRBV5-1; D: TRBD1
CDR3: CSVDEGANVLTF; DNA: TGCAGCGTTGACGAGGGGGCCAACGTCCTGACTTTC; size: NA; J: TRBJ2-6; V: TRBV29-1; D: NA
CDR3: CASSPPTGFYEQYF; DNA: TGTGCCAGCAGTCCCCCAACAGGTTTTTACGAGCAGTACTTC; size: NA; J: TRBJ2-7; V: TRBV28; D: NA
CDR3: CASSLPTSGITYNEQFF; DNA: TGTGCCAGCAGTTTACCGACTAGCGGTATTACCTACAATGAGCAGTTCTTC; size: NA; J: TRBJ2-1; V: TRBV28; D: TRBD2
CDR3: CASSQVPSPGQGYNEQFF; DNA: TGCGCCAGCAGCCAAGTCCCCTCCCCGGGACAGGGGTACAATGAGCAGTTCTTC; size: NA; J: TRBJ2-1; V: TRBV4-1; D: TRBD1
CDR3: CASSDPGTGGTGELFF; DNA: TGCGCCAGCAGTGACCCCGGGACAGGGGGCACCGGGGAGCTGTTTTTT; size: NA; J: TRBJ2-2; V: TRBV5-1; D: TRBD1
CDR3: CASSFRRLNEGYTF; DNA: TGTGCCAGCAGCTTCAGGAGGTTGAATGAAGGCTACACCTTC; size: NA; J: TRBJ1-2; V: TRBV5-8; D: NA
CDR3: CASSQEAGDDRDRHIFSSNQPQHF; DNA: TGTGCCAGCAGCCAAGAAGCGGGGGACGACCGGGACAGACACATTTTTTCTAGCAATCAGCCCCAGCATTTT; size: NA; J: TRBJ1-5; V: TRBV4-2; D: TRBD1
CDR3: CASSLWGGGPTGELFF; DNA: TGTGCCAGCAGTTTATGGGGAGGGGGTCCCACCGGGGAGCTGTTTTTT; size: NA; J: TRBJ2-2; V: TRBV28; D: NA
CDR3: CASSLGLAGGPGELFF; DNA: TGTGCCAGCAGCTTGGGACTAGCGGGAGGGCCCGGGGAGCTGTTTTTT; size: NA; J: TRBJ2-2; V: TRBV7-3; D: TRBD2
CDR3: CASSLSGEQFF; DNA: TGTGCCAGCAGCTTGTCCGGTGAGCAGTTCTTC; size: NA; J: TRBJ2-1; V: TRBV5-4; D: NA
CDR3: CATSTWTGTDTQYF; DNA: TGTGCCACCAGCACTTGGACAGGCACAGATACGCAGTATTTT; size: NA; J: TRBJ2-3; V: TRBV15; D: NA
CDR3: CASSLNSDEQFF; DNA: TGCGCCAGCAGCTTGAATAGCGATGAGCAGTTCTTC; size: NA; J: TRBJ2-1; V: TRBV5-1; D: NA
CDR3: CASSHSFARSSYNEQFF; DNA: TGCGCCAGCAGCCATAGCTTTGCTCGAAGCTCCTACAATGAGCAGTTCTTC; size: NA; J: TRBJ2-1; V: TRBV5-1; D: NA
CDR3: CASQGLAGAVYNEQFF; DNA: TGTGCCAGCCAGGGACTAGCGGGAGCGGTCTACAATGAGCAGTTCTTC; size: NA; J: TRBJ2-1; V: TRBV14; D: TRBD2
CDR3: CASSLRGKEQFF; DNA: TGTGCCAGCAGTTTGCGCGGGAAAGAGCAGTTCTTC; size: NA; J: TRBJ2-1; V: TRBV28; D: NA